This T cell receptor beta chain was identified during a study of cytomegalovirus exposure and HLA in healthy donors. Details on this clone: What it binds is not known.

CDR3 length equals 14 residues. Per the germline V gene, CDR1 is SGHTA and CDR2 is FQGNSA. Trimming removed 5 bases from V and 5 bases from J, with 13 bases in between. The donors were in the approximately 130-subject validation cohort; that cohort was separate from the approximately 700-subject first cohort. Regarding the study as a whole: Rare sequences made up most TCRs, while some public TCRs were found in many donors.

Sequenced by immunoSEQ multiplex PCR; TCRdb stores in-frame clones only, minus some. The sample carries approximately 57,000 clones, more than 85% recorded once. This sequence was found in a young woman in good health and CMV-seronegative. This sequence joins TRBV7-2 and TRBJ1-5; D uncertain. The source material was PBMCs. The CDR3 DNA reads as TGTGCCAGCAGCCCCTTTGGAGTGCATCAGCCCCAGCATTTT. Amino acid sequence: CASSPFGVHQPQHF.